This T cell receptor (beta chain) was identified during a study of cytomegalovirus exposure and HLA in healthy donors. The germline CDR1 and CDR2 sequences are SEHNR and FQNEAQ (reference sequence). The CDR3 sequence is 14 residues long. The V end lost 3 bases, the J end lost 5 bases, and 13 bases lay between the germline ends. Vbeta (60) and Jbeta (13) primers were used in the PCR. This table comes from immunoSEQ multiplex PCR, and its TCRdb copy is limited to in-frame clones, with some not included. The data contain some 200,000 clones, around four fifths of them seen just once; the ten biggest clones take up 0.8%.

The V call is TRBV7-9, the J call TRBJ1-2; D uncertain. The sequenced sample consisted of PBMCs. The source of this sequence is a young woman in good health and CMV-seronegative. The CDR3 coding sequence is TGTGCCAGCAGCTTGGCGGGGATGGGATATGGCTACACCTTC. It codes for CASSLAGMGYGYTF.